The 13 T cell receptor beta chains given below trace back to one sample, sequenced in a study of T cells expressing NK-cell markers. TCRdb processed the 5' RACE reads again and assigns one entry to each CDR3 protein, with no DNA. The sample table includes 550,000 to 600,000 distinct CDR3 sequences. Sequencing used blood T cells: a sorted CD56 or NKG2C T cell subset, CD4+ or CD8+ T cells, or bulk PBMC T cells (not recorded which). The receptors originated from a man younger than 30 in good health.

This chain uses TRBV24-1 with TRBJ2-7. Germline V gene sequence: CDR1 KGHDR, CDR2 SFDVKD. The CDR3 has 12 residues. The CDR3 sequence: CATSSENYEQYF.

The chain employs TRBV20-1 and TRBJ2-7; without DNA, the TCRdb call of TRBD1 cannot be checked. Germline V gene sequence: CDR1 DFQATT, CDR2 SNEGSKA (reference sequence). The CDR3 length is 14 residues. The chain's CDR3 is CSATDPGHYYEQYF.

The V gene is TRBV12-3 or TRBV12-4, the J gene TRBJ2-1. This CDR3 spans 16 amino acids. CDR3: CASRSSRRETLNEQFF.

The J gene is TRBJ2-3, the V gene TRBV7-3. The CDR3 sequence is 14 residues long. Germline V gives CDR1 SGHTA, CDR2 FQGTGA. CDR3 protein: CASSYRTITDTQYF.

The chain links TRBV6-5 to TRBJ1-6; TCRdb proposes TRBD1, but this gene call is untestable without DNA. The CDR3 spans 16 residues. Germline values: CDR1 MNHEY, CDR2 SVGAGI. The chain's CDR3 is CASSFETNRVLSPLHF.

The chain couples TRBV25-1 to TRBJ2-7; without DNA, the TCRdb call of TRBD1 cannot be checked. The CDR3 has 15 residues. CDR1 is MGHDK and CDR2 is SYGVNS in the germline V gene. The CDR3 loop is CASSGRTGGTYEQYF.

The chain is built from TRBV5-1 and TRBJ2-3; as DNA is missing, the TRBD1 call by TCRdb cannot be tested. CDR1 SGHRS and CDR2 YFSETQ come from the germline V gene. The CDR3 spans 15 residues. CDR3 sequence: CASRVGTGGTDTQYF.

The rearrangement uses TRBV7-9 and TRBJ1-2; without DNA, the TCRdb call of TRBD1 cannot be checked. CDR1 SEHNR and CDR2 FQNEAQ come from the germline V gene (reference sequence). The CDR3 is 13 residues long. The CDR3 here is CASSLTDRAGYTF.

The chain links TRBV6-2 or TRBV6-3 to TRBJ2-2. The germline gives CDR1 MNHEY, CDR2 SVGEGT. CDR3 length equals 14 residues. CDR3: CASSPDRLPGELFF.

The V and J genes are TRBV6-5 and TRBJ2-2; TCRdb picks TRBD2, but there is no DNA to check that call. Germline V gene sequence: CDR1 MNHEY, CDR2 SVGAGI. This CDR3 is built from 15 residues. CDR3: CASRTPGLPTGELFF.

V is TRBV12-3 or TRBV12-4 and J is TRBJ2-5; TCRdb's D call, TRBD2, is unchecked because there is no DNA. This CDR3 has 16 amino acids. CDR3 in amino acids: CASSPDLSGRQETQYF.

This chain joins TRBV12-3 or TRBV12-4 and TRBJ2-4; the D call from TCRdb, TRBD2, cannot be confirmed without DNA. CDR3 length: 15 residues. The CDR3 protein is CASALRGLAKNIQYF.

The gene calls are TRBV5-1 and TRBJ2-1; with no DNA, the TCRdb D assignment of TRBD2 cannot be verified. The CDR3 extends over 14 amino acids. Germline V gives CDR1 SGHRS, CDR2 YFSETQ. CDR3 sequence: CASSLGLAGAEQFF.